Detailed here is one T cell receptor beta chain. Authors' data handling: Using reference gene primer amplification, nucleated cell counts were estimated. Produced via immunoSEQ multiplex PCR; TCRdb's table is partial and in-frame only. V and J calls and clone size are as listed in that table; D and trimming were resolved from the DNA. This table has under 450,000 clones, roughly 80% appearing once. Trimming removed 3 bases at V and 6 bases at J, with 13 bases between. CDR3 length: 14 residues. CDR1 and CDR2 from the germline V gene are MDHEN and SYDVKM. These data originate in a study of blood T cell repertoires in COVID-19. On the study more broadly: Samples representing acute and convalescent COVID-19 were sourced from the United States, Italy and Spain. Sources were T cells, B-cell-depleted T cells, or PBMCs; the material itself was cDNA or gDNA.

Sequencing was carried out using peripheral blood. The clonotype was recovered from a human donor with acute or convalescent COVID-19. The donor label of this sample is uncertain. This chain connects TRBV28 to TRBJ2-3; TRBD2 might be the D (5 bases). CDR3 in amino acids: CASSFEGWRDTQYF. The CDR3 coding sequence is TGTGCCAGCAGTTTCGAGGGCTGGCGGGATACGCAGTATTTT.